This is a list of T cell receptor beta chains from one sample in a study of blood T cell repertoires in COVID-19. The protocol was immunoSEQ multiplex PCR, while the TCRdb copy is restricted to in-frame clones and leaves out a portion. Of about 350,000 clones listed, about 90% were seen once; the top ten hold about 0.93%. Material: PBMCs or T cells enriched from blood (not recorded which). The receptors here all came from a woman under 40 who had recovered from COVID-19. CDR3s include the opening cysteine and the closing phenylalanine or tryptophan. Fields, in order: V gene, D gene, J gene, clone size, CDR3 protein, CDR3 DNA. The D gene is left open where the match is weak. Rows may omit the clone size; those that give it use once, few, many or a size class.

V: TRBV6-6; D: .; J: TRBJ2-7; size: .; CDR3: CASSWDTAYEQYF; DNA: TGTGCCAGCAGCTGGGACACCGCCTACGAGCAGTACTTC
V: TRBV27; D: .; J: TRBJ1-1; size: .; CDR3: CASSPKGLATEAFF; DNA: TGTGCCAGCAGTCCCAAAGGACTGGCCACTGAAGCTTTCTTT
V: TRBV7-9; D: TRBD2; J: TRBJ2-5; size: .; CDR3: CASSSGLAVGETQYF; DNA: TGTGCCAGCAGCTCGGGACTAGCAGTTGGCGAGACCCAGTACTTC
V: TRBV5-1; D: TRBD2; J: TRBJ2-2; size: .; CDR3: CASSLAGGPGELFF; DNA: TGCGCCAGCAGCTTAGCGGGGGGGCCCGGGGAGCTGTTTTTT
V: TRBV7-9; D: TRBD2; J: TRBJ2-3; size: .; CDR3: CASSFRTSGGLDTQYF; DNA: TGTGCCAGCAGCTTTAGGACTAGCGGGGGACTAGATACGCAGTATTTT
V: TRBV24-1; D: .; J: TRBJ1-5; size: many; CDR3: CATSDVGAGAGNQPQHF; DNA: TGTGCCACCAGTGACGTGGGGGCAGGGGCTGGCAATCAGCCCCAGCATTTT
V: TRBV19; D: .; J: TRBJ1-6; size: .; CDR3: CASSNQIGGGNNSPLHF; DNA: TGTGCCAGTAGTAACCAAATCGGCGGGGGCAACAATTCACCCCTCCACTTT
V: TRBV12-3/TRBV12-4; D: .; J: TRBJ1-2; size: .; CDR3: CASSFGQSYGYTF; DNA: TGTGCCAGCAGTTTTGGGCAGAGTTATGGCTACACCTTC
V: TRBV9; D: TRBD1; J: TRBJ2-3; size: .; CDR3: CASSSLGQSTDTQYF; DNA: TGTGCCAGCAGCTCCTTGGGACAGAGCACAGATACGCAGTATTTT
V: TRBV18; D: TRBD1; J: TRBJ2-7; size: .; CDR3: CASSHSATGGVTSYEQYF; DNA: TGTGCCAGCTCACACTCTGCGACAGGGGGCGTTACCTCCTACGAGCAGTACTTC
V: TRBV5-1; D: .; J: TRBJ1-5; size: .; CDR3: CASSLDPGNQPQHF; DNA: TGCGCCAGCAGCTTGGACCCGGGGAATCAGCCCCAGCATTTT
V: TRBV6-5; D: TRBD1; J: TRBJ2-5; size: .; CDR3: CASRIGQGNGQYF; DNA: TGTGCCAGCAGAATCGGACAGGGGAATGGTCAGTACTTC
V: TRBV5-1; D: .; J: TRBJ1-5; size: .; CDR3: CASSEGLGGSNQPQHF; DNA: TGCGCCAGCAGCGAAGGACTAGGGGGAAGCAATCAGCCCCAGCATTTT
V: TRBV28; D: .; J: TRBJ1-2; size: .; CDR3: CASSPYRVWDDGYTF; DNA: TGTGCCAGCAGCCCCTACAGGGTGTGGGACGATGGCTACACCTTC
V: TRBV11-2; D: .; J: TRBJ1-1; size: .; CDR3: CASSRERGSVAMNTEAFF; DNA: TGTGCCAGCAGTCGGGAACGGGGTTCGGTTGCCATGAACACTGAAGCTTTCTTT
V: TRBV3-1/TRBV3-2; D: TRBD2; J: TRBJ2-2; size: once; CDR3: CASSQDRSGGLAAGELFF; DNA: TGTGCCAGCAGCCAAGATAGGAGCGGGGGGCTGGCCGCCGGGGAGCTGTTTTTT
V: TRBV7-9; D: .; J: TRBJ1-1; size: .; CDR3: CASSLVEGGSNTEAFF; DNA: TGTGCCAGCAGCTTAGTTGAGGGAGGATCGAACACTGAAGCTTTCTTT
V: TRBV7-8; D: TRBD1; J: TRBJ2-1; size: .; CDR3: CASSPPETGLGYNEQFF; DNA: TGTGCCAGCAGCCCCCCTGAGACAGGGTTGGGCTACAATGAGCAGTTCTTC
V: TRBV3-1/TRBV3-2; D: TRBD2; J: TRBJ2-1; size: once; CDR3: CASSRPGTSGGAQFF; DNA: TGTGCCAGCAGTCGTCCCGGGACTAGCGGGGGGGCGCAGTTCTTC
V: TRBV7-8; D: .; J: TRBJ2-1; size: .; CDR3: CASSSTGVKSYNEQFF; DNA: TGTGCCAGCAGCTCGACAGGAGTCAAATCCTACAATGAGCAGTTCTTC
V: TRBV19; D: .; J: TRBJ1-2; size: once; CDR3: CASSRQTGLANYGYTF; DNA: TGTGCCAGTAGTAGACAAACAGGATTAGCTAACTATGGCTACACCTTC
V: TRBV28; D: .; J: TRBJ1-5; size: .; CDR3: CASSSGTWDQPQHF; DNA: TGTGCCAGCAGCTCTGGGACATGGGATCAGCCCCAGCATTTT
V: TRBV5-1; D: TRBD1; J: TRBJ2-6; size: once; CDR3: CASSTGTGGSVSGANVLTF; DNA: TGCGCCAGCAGCACCGGGACAGGGGGCTCTGTCTCTGGGGCCAACGTCCTGACTTTC
V: TRBV7-2; D: .; J: TRBJ1-4; size: .; CDR3: CASSLFGAQGEKLFF; DNA: TGTGCCAGCAGCTTATTCGGAGCGCAGGGTGAAAAACTGTTTTTT
V: TRBV6-2/TRBV6-3; D: TRBD1; J: TRBJ1-5; size: .; CDR3: CASSAGAGQGHQPQHF; DNA: TGTGCCAGCAGCGCAGGTGCGGGACAGGGTCATCAGCCCCAGCATTTT
V: TRBV10-3; D: TRBD1; J: TRBJ1-1; size: .; CDR3: CAIRPGQGLTEAFF; DNA: TGTGCCATCAGACCGGGACAGGGGCTCACTGAAGCTTTCTTT
V: TRBV12-5; D: TRBD1; J: TRBJ1-2; size: .; CDR3: CASGFTGQGAPLGYGYTF; DNA: TGTGCTAGTGGTTTTACCGGACAGGGGGCCCCCCTAGGCTATGGCTACACCTTC
V: TRBV28; D: TRBD2; J: TRBJ2-1; size: .; CDR3: CASCAGGQNNEQFF; DNA: TGTGCCAGCTGCGCGGGGGGGCAGAACAATGAGCAGTTCTTC
V: TRBV10-1; D: TRBD1; J: TRBJ1-1; size: .; CDR3: CASRHRGPTEAFF; DNA: TGCGCCAGCAGGCACAGGGGTCCCACTGAAGCTTTCTTT
V: TRBV28; D: TRBD1; J: TRBJ1-1; size: .; CDR3: CATKRGLASEAFF; DNA: TGTGCCACTAAAAGGGGGCTCGCCTCTGAAGCTTTCTTT
V: TRBV3-1/TRBV3-2; D: .; J: TRBJ2-7; size: .; CDR3: CASSQTATATYEQYF; DNA: TGTGCCAGCAGCCAAACCGCAACAGCTACCTACGAGCAGTACTTC
V: TRBV2; D: TRBD1; J: TRBJ2-1; size: .; CDR3: CASSAPGQSTYNEQFF; DNA: TGTGCCAGCAGTGCACCGGGACAGTCTACCTACAATGAGCAGTTCTTC
V: TRBV27; D: .; J: TRBJ1-1; size: .; CDR3: CASSKQTNLNTEAFF; DNA: TGTGCCAGCAGTAAACAGACCAACCTGAACACTGAAGCTTTCTTT
V: TRBV6-5; D: .; J: TRBJ1-1; size: .; CDR3: CASLPGGPTEAFF; DNA: TGTGCCAGTTTACCCGGGGGTCCCACTGAAGCTTTCTTT
V: TRBV18; D: .; J: TRBJ1-2; size: .; CDR3: CASSPQQGSVYGYTF; DNA: TGTGCCAGCTCACCACAGCAGGGGTCTGTCTATGGCTACACCTTC
V: TRBV4-1; D: .; J: TRBJ1-3; size: .; CDR3: CASSQDQGPGNTIYF; DNA: TGCGCCAGCAGCCAAGATCAGGGGCCGGGAAACACCATATATTTT
V: TRBV12-5; D: .; J: TRBJ1-4; size: .; CDR3: CASGPGQSYNEKLFF; DNA: TGTGCTAGTGGGCCCGGACAGTCTTATAATGAAAAACTGTTTTTT
V: TRBV5-4; D: TRBD2; J: TRBJ2-7; size: .; CDR3: CASSSTSGGNYEQYF; DNA: TGTGCCAGCAGCAGTACTAGCGGGGGAAACTACGAGCAGTACTTC
V: TRBV5-1; D: TRBD1; J: TRBJ2-7; size: .; CDR3: CASSPGTGGAYEQYF; DNA: TGCGCCAGCAGCCCAGGGACAGGGGGGGCCTACGAGCAGTACTTC
V: TRBV6-2/TRBV6-3; D: TRBD1; J: TRBJ1-6; size: .; CDR3: CASSYDRGMSSYNSPLHF; DNA: TGTGCCAGCAGTTACGACAGGGGTATGAGCTCCTATAATTCACCCCTCCACTTT
V: TRBV19; D: TRBD1; J: TRBJ1-1; size: .; CDR3: CASSADRVVTEAFF; DNA: TGTGCCAGTAGTGCTGACAGGGTTGTGACTGAAGCTTTCTTT
V: TRBV10-3; D: TRBD1; J: TRBJ2-7; size: .; CDR3: CAIRTGGTYEQYF; DNA: TGTGCCATCAGGACAGGGGGAACCTACGAGCAGTACTTC
V: TRBV7-6; D: TRBD2; J: TRBJ2-1; size: .; CDR3: CASSLAVVLAAFVPYNEQFF; DNA: TGTGCCAGCAGCTTAGCAGTGGTTCTAGCGGCTTTCGTACCTTACAATGAGCAGTTCTTC
V: TRBV5-1; D: .; J: TRBJ2-7; size: .; CDR3: CASSLASPVAYEQYF; DNA: TGCGCCAGCAGCTTGGCCAGTCCCGTGGCCTACGAGCAGTACTTC
V: TRBV9; D: .; J: TRBJ1-3; size: .; CDR3: CASSVEAGKQSGNTIYF; DNA: TGTGCCAGCAGCGTAGAGGCAGGGAAGCAATCTGGAAACACCATATATTTT
V: TRBV2; D: TRBD1; J: TRBJ2-3; size: .; CDR3: CASSVGTGAGDTQYF; DNA: TGTGCCAGCAGCGTCGGGACAGGGGCTGGAGATACGCAGTATTTT
V: TRBV12-3/TRBV12-4; D: .; J: TRBJ1-2; size: once; CDR3: CASSFFPDGYTF; DNA: TGTGCCAGCAGTTTTTTCCCGGATGGCTACACCTTC
V: TRBV12-2; D: .; J: TRBJ1-2; size: .; CDR3: CASRLTKKPPSKTGRHTF; DNA: TGTGCAAGTCGCTTAACTAAAAAACCCCCCTCAAAGACAGGGAGGCACACCTTC
V: TRBV14; D: .; J: TRBJ2-1; size: few; CDR3: CASSQDVSEQFF; DNA: TGTGCCAGCAGCCAAGATGTGAGTGAGCAGTTCTTC
V: TRBV7-9; D: .; J: TRBJ2-7; size: .; CDR3: CASSLPPPYEQYF; DNA: TGTGCCAGCAGCCTACCCCCCCCCTACGAGCAGTACTTC